This note documents a single T cell receptor beta chain sequence. Its antigen remains unidentified. This record belongs to a study of T cell responses to AZD1222 COVID-19 vaccine. Trimming at V came to 6 bases and at J to 6 bases, leaving 14 bases not matched to a gene. Germline V gene lookup returns CDR1 MNHEY and CDR2 SVGEGT. The CDR3 sequence is 16 residues long. The data were produced by immunoSEQ multiplex PCR, yet TCRdb's version contains in-frame clones alone and is incomplete. The repertoire includes roughly 30,000 clones, about three quarters of them detected once, and 4.5% to 7% sits in the top ten. The study's findings and limits: Spike-specific TCR breadth and depth grew following two AZD1222 doses. The sample set comprised mostly white British donors with more females, and clonal diversity was possibly underestimated. Nearly half of spike-specific TCRs reportedly target variant regions that are unmutated in the B.1.351 and B.1.1.7 variants. Only a handful of people who got AZD1222 tested seropositive at baseline.

The TCR sequence derives from an adult in good health. The starting material was peripheral blood, obtained on day 0 of AZD1222 vaccination. The chain links TRBV6-2 or TRBV6-3 to TRBJ2-7, with TRBD2 identical over 10 bases. The CDR3 nucleotides are TGTGCCAGCAGCCATCTCGGACTAGCGGAAAGGGGCGAGCAGTACGTC. Translation gives CASSHLGLAERGEQYV.